This T cell receptor beta chain comes out of a study of blood T cell repertoires in COVID-19. Overall study context: Both acute and convalescent COVID-19 samples were obtained from the United States, Italy and Spain.

In the case of this clone: Germline and junction disagree at one end, which may indicate a read error.

Sequenced by immunoSEQ multiplex PCR; TCRdb stores in-frame clones only, minus some. The repertoire consists of some 250,000 clones, with 84% occurring once and the leading ten covering 4% to 5%. Germline V gives CDR1 MDHEN, CDR2 SYDVKM. The CDR3 length is 12 residues. The sample comprised peripheral blood. The source of this sequence is a man aged 55-75 years with acute or convalescent COVID-19. The V gene is TRBV28, the J gene TRBJ1-5; 7 bases are a match to TRBD1. CDR3 protein: CATQGMNQSQHF. CDR3 DNA: TGTGCGACACAGGGGATGAATCAGTCCCAGCATTTT.